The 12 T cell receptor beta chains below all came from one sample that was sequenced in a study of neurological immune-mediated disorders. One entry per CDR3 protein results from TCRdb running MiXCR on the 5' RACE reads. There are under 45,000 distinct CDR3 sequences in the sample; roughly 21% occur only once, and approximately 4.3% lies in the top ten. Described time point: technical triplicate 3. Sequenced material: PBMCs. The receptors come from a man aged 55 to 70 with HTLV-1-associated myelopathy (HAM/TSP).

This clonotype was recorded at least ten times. This CDR3 reads CSARLRVNRKSTDTQYF. Written as DNA, the CDR3 is TGCAGTGCTAGACTAAGGGTCAACAGAAAGTCCACAGATACGCAGTATTTT. The genes are TRBV20-1 and TRBJ2-3, with D hard to call. Trimming shortened V by 2 bases and J by 2 bases, and 20 bases separated the two germline ends. The CDR3 runs 17 residues. Germline V gene data show CDR1 as DFQATT and CDR2 as SNEGSKA (reference sequence).

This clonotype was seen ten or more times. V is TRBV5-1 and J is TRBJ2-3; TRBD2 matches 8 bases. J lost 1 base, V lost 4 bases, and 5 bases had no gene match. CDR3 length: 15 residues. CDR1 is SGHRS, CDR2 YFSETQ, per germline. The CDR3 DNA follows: TGCGCCAGCAGCCGAACTAGCGGTCGCACAGATACGCAGTATTTT. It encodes CASSRTSGRTDTQYF.

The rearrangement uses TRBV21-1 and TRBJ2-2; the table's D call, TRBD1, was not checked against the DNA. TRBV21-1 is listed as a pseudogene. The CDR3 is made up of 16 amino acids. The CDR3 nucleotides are TGTGCCAGCAGCAAATGGGGCCCCCCGGGCACCGGGGAGCTGTTTTTT. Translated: CASSKWGPPGTGELFF.

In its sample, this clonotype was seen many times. The CDR3 spells CASRTDGDTQYF. In DNA, the CDR3 is TGTGCCAGCAGAACGGACGGAGATACGCAGTATTTT. This chain links TRBV12-3 or TRBV12-4 with TRBJ2-3; no clear D gene. Trimming cost V 6 bases and J 5 bases, with 9 bases left between them. This CDR3 has 12 residues.

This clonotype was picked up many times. The DNA of the CDR3 is TGCAGTGCTAGATCGGGACTAGCGTCCAATGAGCAGTTCTTC. As protein: CSARSGLASNEQFF. The rearrangement joins TRBV20-1 to TRBJ2-1; TRBD2 aligns across 10 bases. Germline CDR1 is DFQATT and CDR2 is SNEGSKA (reference sequence). The CDR3 totals 14 residues. The V and J ends lost 2 bases and 6 bases, in that order; junction bases with no gene match: 4.

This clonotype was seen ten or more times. CDR3 sequence: CASSQGQGTYNEQFF. In DNA form, the CDR3 reads TGTGCCAGCAGCCAGGGACAGGGGACCTACAATGAGCAGTTCTTC. The V and J genes are TRBV5-5 and TRBJ2-1; 10 nucleotides line up with TRBD1. Germline CDR1 reads SGHKS; CDR2 reads YYEKEE (reference sequence). CDR3 length: 15 amino acids. The V gene end was trimmed by 4 bases and the J gene end by 2 bases; junction bases not matched to a gene: 3.

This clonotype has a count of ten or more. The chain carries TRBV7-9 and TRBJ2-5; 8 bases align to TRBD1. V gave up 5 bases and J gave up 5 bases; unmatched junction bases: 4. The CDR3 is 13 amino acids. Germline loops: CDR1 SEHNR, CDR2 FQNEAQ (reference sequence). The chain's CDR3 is CASSKTGGETQYF. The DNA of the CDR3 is TGTGCCAGCAGCAAAACAGGGGGGGAGACCCAGTACTTC.

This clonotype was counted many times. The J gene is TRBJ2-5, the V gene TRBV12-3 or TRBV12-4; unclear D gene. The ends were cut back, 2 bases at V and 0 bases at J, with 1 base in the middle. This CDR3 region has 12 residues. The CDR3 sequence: CASSLNQETQYF. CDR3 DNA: TGTGCCAGCAGTTTAAACCAAGAGACCCAGTACTTC.

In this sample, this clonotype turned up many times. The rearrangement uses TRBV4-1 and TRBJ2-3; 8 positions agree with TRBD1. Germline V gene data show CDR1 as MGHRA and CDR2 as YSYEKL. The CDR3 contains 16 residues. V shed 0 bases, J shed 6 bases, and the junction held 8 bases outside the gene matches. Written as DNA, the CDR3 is TGCGCCAGCAGCCAAGACGGACAGGGCCTATCTGATACGCAGTATTTT. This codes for CASSQDGQGLSDTQYF.

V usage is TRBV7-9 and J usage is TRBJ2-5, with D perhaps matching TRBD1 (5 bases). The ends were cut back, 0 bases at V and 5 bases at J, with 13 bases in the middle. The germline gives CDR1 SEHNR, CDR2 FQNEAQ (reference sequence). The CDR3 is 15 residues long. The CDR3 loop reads CASSLAGAGKETQYF. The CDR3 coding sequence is TGTGCCAGCAGCTTAGCAGGGGCAGGGAAGGAGACCCAGTACTTC.

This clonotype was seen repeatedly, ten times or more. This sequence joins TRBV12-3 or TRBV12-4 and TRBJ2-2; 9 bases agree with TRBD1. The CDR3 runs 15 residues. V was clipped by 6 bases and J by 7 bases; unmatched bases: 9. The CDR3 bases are TGTGCCAGCAGCCGAGGGACAGGGAGCGGCGGGGAGCTGTTTTTT. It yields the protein CASSRGTGSGGELFF.

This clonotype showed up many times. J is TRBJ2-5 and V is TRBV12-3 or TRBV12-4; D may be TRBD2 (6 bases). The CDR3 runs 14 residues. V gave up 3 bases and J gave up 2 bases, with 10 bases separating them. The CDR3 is CASSFSAGQETQYF. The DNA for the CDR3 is TGTGCCAGCAGTTTTTCCGCGGGACAAGAGACCCAGTACTTC.